This TCR beta chain was retrieved from a study of blood T cell repertoires in COVID-19. Study context: Specimens from acute and convalescent COVID-19 originated in the United States, Italy and Spain.

V gave up 1 base and J gave up 0 bases, with 15 bases separating them. The CDR3 totals 17 residues. The germline gives CDR1 MNHNS, CDR2 SASEGT. Authors' data handling: The assay estimated nucleated cells by amplifying reference gene primers. Assay used: immunoSEQ multiplex PCR; TCRdb lists only in-frame clones, some missing. D and trimming were read from the DNA, whereas the V and J calls and clone size are those reported in that table. The sample lists over 150,000 clones, roughly 93% occurring once. This sequence joins TRBV6-1 and TRBJ1-2; D is uncertain. The specimen was peripheral blood. This receptor was taken from a man between 18 and 29 years old with acute or convalescent COVID-19. The CDR3 spells CASSEEPFMGANYGYTF. The DNA of the CDR3 is TGTGCCAGCAGTGAAGAGCCATTTATGGGAGCTAACTATGGCTACACCTTC.